The 21 T cell receptor beta chains listed next were all sequenced from one sample in a study of blood T cell repertoires in COVID-19. Here immunoSEQ multiplex PCR was the method, and the copy in TCRdb shows in-frame clones only, minus some. Among about 210,000 clones listed, 81% were seen once. Sequenced material: PBMCs or T cells enriched from blood (not recorded which). The origin of the receptors is a woman in her 50s with acute COVID-19.

V and J are TRBV5-8 and TRBJ2-2, with 9 positions matching TRBD1. V trimming: 3 bases; J trimming: 6 bases; junction bases outside the gene matches: 3. Germline CDR1 SGHTS, CDR2 YDEGEE. The CDR3 length is 14 residues. DNA for the CDR3: TGTGCCAGCAGCTCTGGACAGGGGTCCGGGGAGCTGTTTTTT. Amino acids: CASSSGQGSGELFF.

This clone showed up just a few times. This chain connects TRBV27 to TRBJ2-7; D may be TRBD2 (6 bases). Germline-derived CDR1 and CDR2 are MNHEY and SMNVEV (reference sequence). Trimming took 0 bases from V and 5 from J, leaving 8 bases between them. The CDR3 is made up of 13 amino acids. The CDR3 bases are TGTGCCAGCAGTTTATCGTGGGGGGACGAGCAGTACTTC. Translated: CASSLSWGDEQYF.

The chain is built from TRBV19 and TRBJ2-1; 10 positions agree with TRBD1. The length of the CDR3 is 15 residues. V dropped 5 bases and J dropped 5; count of bases not matched to a gene: 6. Per the germline V gene, CDR1 is LNHDA and CDR2 is SQIVND (reference sequence). CDR3 nucleotide sequence: TGTGCCAGTAGTTTCGGACAGGGGGGAAACAATGAGCAGTTCTTC. This encodes CASSFGQGGNNEQFF.

This chain joins TRBV2 and TRBJ2-7; 9 bases are a match to TRBD1. Germline CDR1 reads SNHLY; CDR2 reads FYNNEI. The J segment lost 7 bases and the V segment lost 5 bases, leaving 3 bases of the junction unmatched. This CDR3 is 12 amino acids long. The CDR3 sequence is CASSLTGGEQYF. The CDR3 bases are TGTGCCAGCAGTCTGACAGGGGGAGAGCAGTACTTC.

This clone was observed a handful of times. This sequence joins TRBV30 and TRBJ1-2; D gene uncertain. The V gene's germline CDR1 is GTSNPN and CDR2 SVGIG (reference sequence). Deletions cut 0 bases from V and 6 bases from J, with 11 bases between. The CDR3 is 13 amino acids. The DNA of the CDR3 is TGTGCCTGGAGTGTATACGACCGGGATGGCTACACCTTC. It is translated as CAWSVYDRDGYTF.

The chain has TRBV28 and TRBJ1-3; D might be TRBD1 (6 bases). Deletions cut 9 bases from V and 1 base from J, with 13 bases between. This CDR3 has 14 amino acids. Germline V lookup: CDR1 MDHEN, CDR2 SYDVKM. The CDR3 region is CASRSQGSGNTIYF. The CDR3 DNA follows: TGTGCCAGTCGATCACAGGGATCTGGAAACACCATATATTTT.

V gene TRBV28 combines with J gene TRBJ1-2; D remains ambiguous. The germline CDR1 and CDR2 sequences are MDHEN and SYDVKM. This CDR3 region has 13 residues. With 2 bases removed from V and 7 bases from J, the gap between germline ends came to 11 bases. The CDR3 DNA reads TGTGCCAGCAGTTTACCAGGTGATTTTGGCTACACCTTC. Translated: CASSLPGDFGYTF.

The chain is built from TRBV3-1 (or the pseudogene TRBV3-2) and TRBJ1-4; D not resolved. The CDR3 spans 15 residues. V shed 2 bases and J shed 8 bases, with 15 bases lying between them. In germline, CDR1 is LGHDT, CDR2 YNNKEL (reference sequence). CDR3 bases: TGTGCCAGCAGCCAAAGTCCGTCAGGAACAGAAAAACTGTTTTTT. Protein: CASSQSPSGTEKLFF.

The rearrangement joins TRBV9 to TRBJ2-3; TRBD2 agrees at 11 bases. The V gene's germline CDR1 is SGDLS and CDR2 YYNGEE. The CDR3 extends over 17 amino acids. V gave up 0 bases and J gave up 0 bases; unmatched junction bases: 3. CDR3 sequence reads: CASSVVSGGVSTDTQYF. The CDR3 nucleotides read TGTGCCAGCAGCGTAGTTAGCGGGGGGGTTAGCACAGATACGCAGTATTTT.

This chain links TRBV30 with TRBJ2-3; D perhaps matches TRBD2 (5 bases). V was shortened by 0 bases and J by 5 bases, with 12 bases between the two germline ends. Germline CDR1 is GTSNPN and CDR2 is SVGIG (reference sequence). This CDR3 has 14 residues. CDR3 loop: CAWSVAGIKDTQYF. For the CDR3, the DNA is TGTGCCTGGAGTGTAGCCGGGATAAAAGATACGCAGTATTTT. Using reference TRBV30 and TRBJ2-3 for the parts outside the CDR3, the full variable domain is SQTIHQWPATLVQPVGSPLSLECTVEGTSNPNLYWYRQAAGRGLQLLFYSVGIGQISSEVPQNLSASRPQDRQFILSSKKLLLSDSGFYLCAWSVAGIKDTQYFGPGTRLTVL.

The chain is built from TRBV5-1 and TRBJ2-7; the match to TRBD2 covers 8 bases. CDR1 and CDR2 from the germline V gene are SGHRS and YFSETQ. CDR3 length equals 15 residues. After removal of 0 bases from V and 3 bases from J, the junction contained 5 bases not matched to a gene. CDR3 residues: CASSLAASGYYEQYF. CDR3 coding DNA: TGCGCCAGCAGCTTGGCTGCTAGCGGGTACTACGAGCAGTACTTC.

In its sample, this clone was seen once. The rearrangement uses TRBV3-1 (or the pseudogene TRBV3-2) and TRBJ1-1, with D possibly TRBD1 on 5 matching bases. CDR1 and CDR2 from the germline V gene are LGHDT and YNNKEL (reference sequence). The germline V and J ends were trimmed by 4 bases and 0 bases, with 9 bases remaining between them. The length of the CDR3 is 14 residues. DNA of the CDR3: TGTGCCAGCAGCCTAGGACATTTGAACACTGAAGCTTTCTTT. This gives the protein CASSLGHLNTEAFF.

This clone was seen a few times. For the CDR3, the DNA is TGTGCCAGCAGCTTCGAGGCGTACCAGCCCCAGCATTTT. This gives the protein CASSFEAYQPQHF. J is TRBJ1-5 and V is TRBV7-2, with D hard to call. V lost 3 bases and J lost 7, with 10 bases in between. Per germline, CDR1 SGHTA and CDR2 FQGNSA. CDR3 length equals 13 residues.

The chain joins TRBV5-1 to TRBJ2-7, with TRBD2 as a possible D gene (5 bases). CDR1 is SGHRS and CDR2 is YFSETQ in the germline V gene. V lost 0 bases, J lost 3 bases, and 10 bases lay in between. The CDR3 extends over 14 amino acids. The CDR3 nucleotides read TGCGCCAGCAGCTTGGCCGGAGGTTACTACGAGCAGTACTTC. Translated: CASSLAGGYYEQYF. The whole variable domain, remainder taken from reference TRBV5-1 and TRBJ2-7, is KAGVTQTPRYLIKTRGQQVTLSCSPISGHRSVSWYQQTPGQGLQFLFEYFSETQRNKGNFPGRFSGRQFSNSRSEMNVSTLELGDSALYLCASSLAGGYYEQYFGPGTRLTVT.

The rearrangement uses TRBV2 and TRBJ1-5, with a weak D call TRBD1 (6 bases). CDR3 length equals 16 residues. Per germline, CDR1 SNHLY and CDR2 FYNNEI. The V end lost 6 bases, the J end lost 0 bases, and 15 bases lay between the germline ends. As DNA, the CDR3 is TGTGCCAGCAGGTACCGGCGGACAGATAGCAATCAGCCCCAGCATTTT. Its protein product is CASRYRRTDSNQPQHF.

The chain is built from TRBV18 and TRBJ2-4; no definite D call. V gave up 0 bases and J gave up 0 bases, with 9 bases separating them. The CDR3 totals 16 residues. The germline gives CDR1 KGHSH, CDR2 LQKENI. The CDR3 spells CASSPPDGVAKNIQYF. CDR3 nucleotide sequence: TGTGCCAGCTCACCACCCGACGGAGTAGCCAAAAACATTCAGTACTTC.

CDR3 DNA sequence: TGTGCCAGCAGTGAGGGACAGGGTGAAGTGATAACCGGGGAGCTGTTTTTT. It translates to CASSEGQGEVITGELFF. The chain recombines TRBV25-1 with TRBJ2-2; TRBD1 matches 9 bases. This CDR3 spans 17 amino acids. Trimming removed 3 bases from V and 5 bases from J; junction bases left unmatched: 10. Germline CDR1 and CDR2: MGHDK and SYGVNS.

The chain uses TRBV7-3 and TRBJ2-3; D call uncertain. Trimming left V 1 base short and J 6 bases short, with 11 bases between. In germline, CDR1 is SGHTA, CDR2 FQGTGA. This CDR3 contains 14 residues. CDR3 region: CASSLNAFEDTQYF. CDR3 DNA sequence: TGTGCCAGCAGCTTAAACGCTTTCGAGGATACGCAGTATTTT.

The chain links TRBV4-3 to TRBJ1-2, with 9 nucleotides matching TRBD1. This CDR3 comprises 15 residues. After removal of 2 bases from V and 5 bases from J, the junction contained 6 bases not matched to a gene. The germline V gene encodes CDR1 LGHNA and CDR2 YSLEER. The CDR3 spells CASSQRRTGEYGYTF. Here the CDR3 DNA reads TGCGCCAGCAGCCAACGTCGGACAGGGGAGTATGGCTACACCTTC.

V usage is TRBV2 and J usage is TRBJ2-2, with 8 bases that match TRBD2. Germline V gene lookup returns CDR1 SNHLY and CDR2 FYNNEI. CDR3 length equals 16 residues. V lost 6 bases to trimming and J lost 4 bases; unmatched junction nucleotides: 10. The CDR3 spells CASRGKLAGVTGELFF. In DNA form, the CDR3 reads TGTGCCAGCAGGGGAAAGCTAGCGGGCGTCACCGGGGAGCTGTTTTTT.

This clone was detected a few times. The chain couples TRBV6-6 to TRBJ1-2; unclear D gene. V was pared by 1 base and J by 6 bases, with 9 bases between. The CDR3 is 13 amino acids. CDR1 is MNHNY, CDR2 SVGAGI, per germline (reference sequence). In DNA form, the CDR3 reads TGTGCCAGCAGTTACTTAGAGTCGGATGGCTACACCTTC. Encoded protein: CASSYLESDGYTF.